This T cell receptor beta chain was obtained from a study of blood T cells in healthy people across ages. Study conclusions and caveats: Long-lived donors had more naive CD4+ cells and higher diversity than aged donors.

This clonotype was counted only a few times. Its matching antigen is unknown. In each sample, at least 7 million PBMCs were isolated. The germline V gene has CDR1 MNHEY and CDR2 SMNVEV (reference sequence). Trimming pared 3 bases from V and 7 bases from J, leaving 11 bases between. The length of the CDR3 is 13 residues. Primed by a sample-barcoded 5' primer and a J-beta primer mix, a second PCR proceeded for roughly 6 to 12 cycles. TCRdb re-analysed the 5' RACE reads in MiXCR, keeping a single row per CDR3 protein. The data contain about 1.5 million distinct CDR3 sequences, about 42% of them seen just once; the ten biggest clones take up 4%.

Material for sequencing was blood. The sequence derives from a woman aged 18-29 years in good health. The chain carries TRBV27 and TRBJ2-3, with D uncertain. CDR3 DNA: TGTGCCAGCAGTTTCCAGACCCAACATACGCAGTATTTT. Its translation is CASSFQTQHTQYF.